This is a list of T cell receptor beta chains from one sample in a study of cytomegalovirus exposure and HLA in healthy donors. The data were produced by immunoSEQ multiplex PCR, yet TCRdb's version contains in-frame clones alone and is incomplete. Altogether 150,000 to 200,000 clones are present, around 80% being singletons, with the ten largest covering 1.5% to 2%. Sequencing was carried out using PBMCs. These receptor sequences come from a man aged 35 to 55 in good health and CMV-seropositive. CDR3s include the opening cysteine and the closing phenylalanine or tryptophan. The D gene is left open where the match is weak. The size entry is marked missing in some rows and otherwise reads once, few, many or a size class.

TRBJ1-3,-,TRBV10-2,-,CASSGANTIYF,TGCGCCAGCAGTGGGGCGAACACCATATATTTT
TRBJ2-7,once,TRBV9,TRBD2,CASSVGLAGDRSEQYF,TGTGCCAGCAGCGTAGGGCTAGCGGGAGATAGGTCCGAGCAGTACTTC
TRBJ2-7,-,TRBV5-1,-,CASSFGVGGVYEQYF,TGCGCCAGCAGCTTTGGCGTAGGGGGGGTCTACGAGCAGTACTTC
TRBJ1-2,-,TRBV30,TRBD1,CAWRTGRTPYGYTF,TGTGCCTGGCGGACAGGGCGTACTCCCTATGGCTACACCTTC
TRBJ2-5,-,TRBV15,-,CATATAAASGYQETQYF,TGTGCCACCGCCACTGCCGCTGCGAGCGGGTACCAAGAGACCCAGTACTTC
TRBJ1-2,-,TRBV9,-,CASSVPGTGYTF,TGTGCCAGCAGCGTCCCGGGAACTGGCTACACCTTC
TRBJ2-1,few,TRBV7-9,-,CASSLNLALDNEQFF,TGTGCCAGCAGCTTAAATCTAGCGTTAGACAATGAGCAGTTCTTC
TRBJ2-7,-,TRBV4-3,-,CASSQAGHYEQYF,TGCGCCAGCAGCCAAGCGGGACACTACGAGCAGTACTTC
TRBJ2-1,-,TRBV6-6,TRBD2,CASSYYAGVDEQFF,TGTGCCAGCAGTTACTACGCGGGAGTGGATGAGCAGTTCTTC
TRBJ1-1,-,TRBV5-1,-,CASSSFIGNTEAFF,TGCGCCAGCAGCTCATTCATCGGGAACACTGAAGCTTTCTTT
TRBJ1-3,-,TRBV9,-,CASSLHGRADAGNTIYF,TGTGCCAGCAGCCTGCATGGGAGGGCCGATGCTGGAAACACCATATATTTT